This passage covers 10 T cell receptor beta chains from one sample sequenced in a study of shared clonotypes between healthy human individuals. The method was immunoSEQ multiplex PCR; TCRdb's version includes in-frame clones alone and lacks a portion of them. This table has some 2,000,000 clones, about 94% appearing once. Positive CCR7 selection of CD45RO-negative cells yielded the naive CD8 cells, and terminally differentiated effector memory CD45RA+ cells were excluded. Sequencing input: naive CD8+ T cells sorted from blood. These receptors all come from a man younger than 30 in good health.

As regards this clone: The same CDR3 arises from other DNA sequences in this sample as well. CDR3 sequence: CASSPGTGVYEQYF. The DNA for the CDR3 is TGTGCCAGCAGCCCCGGGACAGGAGTTTACGAGCAGTACTTC. The chain uses TRBV27 and TRBJ2-7; 8 bases are a match to TRBD1. After removal of 6 bases from V and 4 bases from J, the junction contained 8 bases not matched to a gene. The CDR3 extends over 14 amino acids. Germline lookup yields CDR1 MNHEY and CDR2 SMNVEV (reference sequence).

This rearrangement joins TRBV11-3 to TRBJ2-1; 7 nucleotides line up with TRBD2. The CDR3 extends over 16 amino acids. The ends lost 5 bases at V and 4 bases at J; junction bases unmatched: 11. The V gene's germline CDR1 is SGHNT and CDR2 YENEEA. CDR3: CASSHTPSGKYNEQFF. Here the CDR3 DNA reads TGTGCCAGCAGCCACACCCCTAGCGGCAAGTACAATGAGCAGTTCTTC.

The chain uses TRBV11-1 and TRBJ2-1, with 7 bases matching TRBD1. Germline CDR1 reads SGHAT; CDR2 reads FQDESV (reference sequence). V gave up 5 bases and J gave up 3 bases; unmatched junction bases: 10. The CDR3 totals 16 residues. CDR3 bases: TGTGCCAGCAGCATTCCCCCCGGGACAGTCTACAATGAGCAGTTCTTC. The encoded protein is CASSIPPGTVYNEQFF.

This rearrangement joins TRBV19 to TRBJ1-5; D gene uncertain. The germline CDR1 and CDR2 sequences are LNHDA and SQIVND (reference sequence). The CDR3 is 15 amino acids. Trimming took off 3 bases at V and 3 bases at J, with 12 bases between the two ends. CDR3 amino acids: CASSMYAGINQPQHF. In DNA, the CDR3 is TGTGCCAGTAGTATGTATGCGGGGATCAATCAGCCCCAGCATTTT.

This sequence joins TRBV4-3 and TRBJ1-2, with D tentatively TRBD1 (5 bases). CDR3 length equals 15 residues. Trimming left V 3 bases short and J 4 bases short, with 15 bases between. Germline V gene sequence: CDR1 LGHNA, CDR2 YSLEER. CDR3 loop: CASSHGGAGFYGYTF. The DNA for the CDR3 is TGCGCCAGCAGCCACGGAGGGGCGGGTTTCTATGGCTACACCTTC.

The genes are TRBV27 and TRBJ2-1, with a tentative D call TRBD2 (6 bases). The CDR3 has 15 amino acids. V was cut by 6 bases and J by 8 bases, with 20 bases left in between. Germline V CDR1 and CDR2: MNHEY, SMNVEV (reference sequence). The DNA for the CDR3 is TGTGCCAGCAGCCTAGGGCGGGGAGACCCCGATGAGCAGTTCTTC. This encodes CASSLGRGDPDEQFF.

The chain couples TRBV9 to TRBJ2-1; TRBD1 is a possible D gene (6 bases). Germline CDR1 reads SGDLS; CDR2 reads YYNGEE. The CDR3 contains 15 residues. V was trimmed by 4 bases and J by 3 bases, leaving 14 bases between them. The CDR3 DNA follows: TGTGCCAGCAGCCCCTTTAGGGACAACTACAATGAGCAGTTCTTC. Encoded protein: CASSPFRDNYNEQFF.

The chain uses TRBV7-9 and TRBJ2-7; 7 bases agree with TRBD1. V trimming: 1 base; J trimming: 2 bases; junction bases outside the gene matches: 8. CDR3 length: 16 amino acids. Germline V CDR1 and CDR2: SEHNR, FQNEAQ (reference sequence). The CDR3 coding sequence is TGTGCCAGCAGCTTAGACGGGGCAGGGGGAACCTACGAGCAGTACTTC. This codes for CASSLDGAGGTYEQYF.

The chain uses TRBV28 and TRBJ2-3, with D perhaps matching TRBD2 (5 bases). Germline CDR1 and CDR2: MDHEN and SYDVKM. Trimming cost V 4 bases and J 2 bases, with 16 bases left between them. The CDR3 extends over 16 amino acids. CDR3 coding DNA: TGTGCCAGCAGTTCCCCGACGGAGAGGGTCACAGATACGCAGTATTTT. Its protein product is CASSSPTERVTDTQYF.

The rearrangement uses TRBV4-1 and TRBJ2-7; 9 bases map to TRBD1. Germline CDR1 MGHRA, CDR2 YSYEKL. This CDR3 is built from 15 residues. Trimming took 4 bases from V and 1 from J; bases not matched to a gene: 5. CDR3 DNA: TGCGCCAGCAGCCTCACCGGGACAGGGTCCTACGAGCAGTACTTC. Translated: CASSLTGTGSYEQYF.